These T cell receptor beta chains were read from a single sample in a study of radiation and T cells in renal cell carcinoma. The repertoire was sequenced with immunoSEQ multiplex PCR; TCRdb's copy has only in-frame clones and lacks some. The sample contains tens of thousands of clones, approximately 80% of which appear only once. Sequenced here: blood, sampled from a patient whose treatment included radiotherapy and nephrectomy. These TCRs come from a woman between 65 and 79 years old with renal cell carcinoma. The CDR3 runs from the conserved cysteine through the conserved F or W. D genes are given only for firm matches. Not every row has a clone size; where given, it reads once, few, many or a size class.

>.|TRBV6-5|15|TRBJ1-1|TRBD1
CASGTGTGDVPEAFF
TGTGCCAGCGGGACCGGGACAGGGGATGTCCCTGAAGCTTTCTTT
>.|TRBV2|13|TRBJ2-6|.
CASITLGANVLTF
TGTGCCAGCATTACTCTCGGGGCCAACGTCCTGACTTTC
>.|TRBV7-2|14|TRBJ2-7|TRBD1
CASSLGTGNYEQYF
TGTGCCAGCAGCCTCGGGACAGGGAACTACGAGCAGTACTTC
>.|TRBV27|15|TRBJ2-1|.
CASSLLGASYNEQFF
TGTGCCAGCAGTTTACTGGGGGCCTCCTACAATGAGCAGTTCTTC
>.|TRBV7-9|14|TRBJ2-7|.
CASSVSGAQDEQYF
TGTGCCAGCAGCGTTTCCGGGGCCCAAGACGAGCAGTACTTC
>few|TRBV7-2|17|TRBJ2-1|.
CASSLPELVGAHNEQFF
TGTGCCAGCAGCTTACCTGAACTAGTGGGCGCTCACAATGAGCAGTTCTTC
>.|TRBV2|17|TRBJ2-7|TRBD2
CASTGTSGRWSLYEQYF
TGTGCCAGCACCGGGACTAGCGGCCGGTGGAGTCTTTACGAGCAGTACTTC
>few|TRBV5-1|14|TRBJ2-7|TRBD2
CASSPGLAGAEQYF
TGCGCCAGCAGCCCGGGACTAGCGGGAGCCGAGCAGTACTTC
>.|TRBV30|11|TRBJ1-2|TRBD1
CAWQRGHGYTF
TGTGCCTGGCAAAGGGGGCATGGCTACACCTTC
>.|TRBV5-5|15|TRBJ1-2|.
CASSPSGAGYYGYTF
TGTGCCAGCAGCCCCTCGGGGGCAGGATACTATGGCTACACCTTC
>.|TRBV30|13|TRBJ2-5|.
CAWSGISGETQYF
TGTGCCTGGAGTGGGATTAGCGGAGAGACCCAGTACTTC
>.|TRBV6-6|15|TRBJ2-3|.
CASSYGQSTTDTQYF
TGTGCCAGCAGTTACGGACAGTCCACCACAGATACGCAGTATTTT
>.|TRBV10-3|18|TRBJ2-6|.
CAISESSLGLRGANVLTF
TGTGCCATCAGTGAGTCCTCTCTGGGACTTCGAGGGGCCAACGTCCTGACTTTC
>few|TRBV9|14|TRBJ2-2|.
CASSAQGRTGELFF
TGTGCCAGCAGCGCACAGGGTCGCACCGGGGAGCTGTTTTTT
>.|TRBV7-6|13|TRBJ1-6|.
CASSLGGNSPLHF
TGTGCCAGCAGCTTAGGGGGAAATTCACCCCTCCACTTT
>.|TRBV10-1|16|TRBJ1-5|TRBD1
CASSEQLGTGGQPQHF
TGCGCCAGCAGTGAACAACTCGGGACAGGGGGTCAGCCCCAGCATTTT
>once|TRBV7-2|15|TRBJ1-2|.
CASSYAAVFGYGYTF
TGTGCCAGCAGCTACGCGGCCGTCTTCGGGTATGGCTACACCTTC
>once|TRBV5-1|15|TRBJ2-7|.
CASSLAGGSGYEQYF
TGCGCCAGCAGCTTGGCCGGCGGTAGTGGGTACGAGCAGTACTTC
>.|TRBV7-2|14|TRBJ2-7|TRBD2
CASSPVGGSGEQYF
TGTGCCAGCAGCCCCGTAGGCGGGAGCGGGGAGCAGTACTTC
>.|TRBV5-4|15|TRBJ2-1|.
CASSLASSWDNEQFF
TGTGCCAGCAGCTTGGCTAGTAGCTGGGACAATGAGCAGTTCTTC
>once|TRBV14|14|TRBJ1-2|TRBD1
CASSQVGQGDGYTF
TGTGCCAGCAGCCAAGTCGGACAGGGGGATGGCTACACCTTC
>.|TRBV23-1|11|TRBJ2-7|.
CASSQLPEQYF
TGCGCCAGCAGTCAATTACCAGAGCAGTACTTC
>once|TRBV6-6|13|TRBJ1-1|.
CAIGRNLNTEAFF
TGTGCCATTGGACGGAACCTGAACACTGAAGCTTTCTTT
>.|TRBV2|15|TRBJ2-2|.
CASRGSGTTTGELFF
TGTGCCAGCAGAGGTTCCGGGACGACCACCGGGGAGCTGTTTTTT
>.|TRBV4-1|15|TRBJ1-1|.
CASSQAQGRGTEAFF
TGCGCCAGCAGCCAAGCCCAGGGGCGCGGCACTGAAGCTTTCTTT
>.|TRBV5-6|14|TRBJ2-7|.
CASSLQGSGYEQYF
TGTGCCAGCAGCTTACAGGGTAGCGGTTACGAGCAGTACTTC
>.|TRBV18|18|TRBJ1-3|.
CASSPASLTASSGNTIYF
TGTGCCAGCTCACCTGCTTCCCTAACAGCTTCCTCTGGAAACACCATATATTTT
>.|TRBV19|14|TRBJ1-2|.
CASYTDLSNYGYTF
TGTGCCAGTTACACTGACCTGAGCAACTATGGCTACACCTTC
>.|TRBV7-9|16|TRBJ1-1|.
CASTDPGQPTGAEAFF
TGTGCCAGCACCGACCCGGGACAACCAACGGGGGCTGAAGCTTTCTTT
>.|TRBV7-6|16|TRBJ2-2|TRBD2
CASSYAGTSGVGELFF
TGTGCCAGCAGCTACGCCGGGACTAGCGGGGTAGGGGAGCTGTTTTTT
>few|TRBV7-3|15|TRBJ2-1|TRBD2
CASSPRGGTLDEQFF
TGTGCCAGCAGCCCGCGGGGGGGTACGCTCGATGAGCAGTTCTTC
>.|TRBV7-6|14|TRBJ1-4|.
CASSLAGRGEKLFF
TGTGCCAGCAGCTTAGCGGGGCGGGGAGAAAAACTGTTTTTT
>.|TRBV2|14|TRBJ2-5|TRBD2
CASSGGGAGETQYF
TGTGCCAGCAGTGGCGGGGGGGCCGGAGAGACCCAGTACTTC
>.|TRBV5-4|15|TRBJ1-5|.
CASSHGGTSNQPQHF
TGTGCCAGCAGCCACGGGGGGACAAGCAATCAGCCCCAGCATTTT
>.|TRBV5-1|14|TRBJ1-1|.
CASRGQGMNTEAFF
TGCGCCAGCCGGGGGCAGGGCATGAACACTGAAGCTTTCTTT
>.|TRBV7-2|16|TRBJ1-6|.
CASSLGGGTGGSPLHF
TGTGCCAGCAGCTTAGGGGGGGGGACTGGAGGTTCACCCCTCCACTTT
>.|TRBV29-1|13|TRBJ2-7|TRBD1
CSVMTQGAYEQYF
TGCAGCGTTATGACCCAGGGGGCCTACGAGCAGTACTTC
>.|TRBV19|13|TRBJ1-2|.
CASSIRNNYGYTF
TGTGCCAGTAGTATCAGGAATAACTATGGCTACACCTTC
>.|TRBV18|20|TRBJ2-2|.
CASSLQAGSLRGTNTGELFF
TGTGCCAGCTCACTGCAAGCAGGATCCCTACGAGGAACGAACACCGGGGAGCTGTTTTTT
>.|TRBV7-9|17|TRBJ2-2|TRBD2
CASSPRTSGMNTGELFF
TGTGCCAGCAGCCCGCGGACTAGCGGAATGAACACCGGGGAGCTGTTTTTT
>.|TRBV13|18|TRBJ2-2|TRBD1
CASSLLLIGGPNTGELFF
TGTGCCAGCAGCTTACTGCTCATAGGGGGCCCGAACACCGGGGAGCTGTTTTTT
>.|TRBV7-9|11|TRBJ2-1|.
CASSPVEEQFF
TGTGCCAGCAGCCCTGTCGAGGAGCAGTTCTTC
>.|TRBV5-1|13|TRBJ1-2|.
CASRDKGNYGYTF
TGCGCCAGCAGGGACAAGGGAAACTATGGCTACACCTTC
>.|TRBV5-1|17|TRBJ2-3|TRBD2
CASSLPLAGGGTDTQYF
TGCGCCAGCAGCTTACCCCTAGCGGGGGGGGGCACAGATACGCAGTATTTT
>.|TRBV6-5|14|TRBJ1-5|.
CASTSGQSNQPQHF
TGTGCCAGCACCAGTGGACAGTCCAATCAGCCCCAGCATTTT
>.|TRBV19|13|TRBJ2-5|.
CASSIGLGETQYF
TGTGCCAGTAGTATTGGACTCGGGGAGACCCAGTACTTC
>few|TRBV4-1|14|TRBJ2-7|TRBD1
CASSQPTGIDEQYF
TGCGCCAGCAGCCAACCGACAGGGATCGACGAGCAGTACTTC
>once|TRBV27|13|TRBJ1-1|.
CASSLQGNTEAFF
TGTGCCAGCAGTTTGCAGGGGAACACTGAAGCTTTCTTT
>.|TRBV18|13|TRBJ1-5|TRBD1
CASSPQGDQPQHF
TGTGCCAGCTCACCTCAGGGGGATCAGCCCCAGCATTTT
>.|TRBV18|15|TRBJ1-5|.
CASSPRRGGNQPQHF
TGTGCCAGCTCACCAAGGCGGGGGGGCAATCAGCCCCAGCATTTT
>.|TRBV5-1|12|TRBJ1-2|.
CASSPGVYGYTF
TGCGCCAGCAGCCCCGGTGTCTATGGCTACACCTTC
>.|TRBV5-6|15|TRBJ1-6|.
CASSLLGMSNSPLHF
TGTGCCAGCAGCTTGCTGGGGATGTCTAATTCACCCCTCCACTTT
>.|TRBV4-2|11|TRBJ1-3|.
CASRVQNTIYF
TGTGCCAGCAGAGTACAAAACACCATATATTTT